The 30 T cell receptor beta chains reported below all come from one sample, sequenced in a study of CD8+CD57+ T cells in acquired aplastic anemia. The study profiled TCR beta VDJ and CDR3 using genomic DNA as template. TCRdb fed the reads into MiXCR, producing one record per CDR3 protein. The sample lists about 190,000 distinct CDR3 sequences, approximately 50% occurring once. All patients picked for sequencing had shown, by flow cytometry, an expansion of CD8+CD57+ cells. Specimen: sorted CD4+, CD8+, or CD8+CD57+ T cells (not recorded which) from PBMCs. The receptor set was obtained from a human donor with aplastic anemia.

This clonotype was seen at least ten times. This chain uses TRBV4-1 with TRBJ2-3; D unresolved. The germline V gene encodes CDR1 MGHRA and CDR2 YSYEKL. The CDR3 length is 15 residues. Trimming removed 0 bases from V and 0 bases from J, with 7 bases in between. CDR3 residues: CASSQDGPSTDTQYF. The CDR3 coding sequence is TGCGCCAGCAGCCAAGACGGTCCTAGCACAGATACGCAGTATTTT.

The V call is TRBV19, the J call TRBJ1-6, with D maybe TRBD1 (5 bases). CDR3 size: 17 residues. Trimming left V 0 bases short and J 7 bases short, with 16 bases between. The V gene's germline CDR1 is LNHDA and CDR2 SQIVND (reference sequence). Here the CDR3 reads CASSIDHQGRGNSPLHF. The CDR3 bases are TGTGCCAGTAGTATAGATCACCAGGGCCGGGGAAATTCACCCCTCCACTTT.

This clonotype appeared a few times. With a much larger clone just one base away, this may be a read error. The chain links TRBV12-3 or TRBV12-4 to TRBJ1-1; no firm D call. There are 14 residues in the CDR3. Between the trimmed V and J ends, which lost 8 bases and 1 base, there was a span of 14 bases. CDR3 amino acids: CASGIRATNTEAFF. The CDR3 DNA reads TGTGCCAGCGGTATCCGGGCTACGAACACTGAAGCTTTCTTT.

The chain couples TRBV19 to TRBJ2-2, with D unresolved. Germline CDR1 is LNHDA and CDR2 is SQIVND (reference sequence). CDR3 size: 11 residues. Trimming removed 3 bases from V and 7 bases from J, with 3 bases in between. The CDR3 is CASSIRGELFF. DNA of the CDR3: TGTGCCAGTAGTATTCGCGGGGAGCTGTTTTTT.

This clonotype was found many times. The chain combines TRBV4-2 with TRBJ1-2; D is unclear. The germline V gene encodes CDR1 LGHNA and CDR2 YNFKEQ. The CDR3 contains 14 residues. The germline V and J ends were trimmed by 3 bases and 4 bases, with 12 bases remaining between them. CDR3: CASSQDDNGYGYTF. In DNA, the CDR3 is TGTGCCAGCAGCCAGGACGACAACGGCTATGGCTACACCTTC.

This clonotype was recorded at least ten times. The J gene is TRBJ2-6, the V gene TRBV11-2, with 10 nucleotides matching TRBD2. Germline lookup yields CDR1 SGHAT and CDR2 FQNNGV. Germline trimming cut 5 bases from V and 0 bases from J; bases unmatched to any gene: 7. The CDR3 has 18 residues. CDR3 region: CASSRAGTSASGANVLTF. CDR3 nucleotide sequence: TGTGCCAGCAGCCGAGCCGGGACTAGCGCCTCTGGGGCCAACGTCCTGACTTTC.

This clonotype was recorded a few times. The rearrangement uses TRBV6-1 and TRBJ2-1, with TRBD2 matching over 10 bases. V lost 7 bases, J lost 5 bases, and 11 bases stayed unmatched. The V gene's germline CDR1 is MNHNS and CDR2 SASEGT. This CDR3 is built from 16 residues. CDR3 sequence reads: CASTLLAGLANNEQFF. CDR3 DNA: TGTGCCAGCACCCTACTAGCGGGACTCGCCAACAATGAGCAGTTCTTC.

The rearrangement uses TRBV25-1 and TRBJ2-1; no clear D. V was cut by 0 bases and J by 5 bases, with 8 bases left in between. The CDR3 is made up of 14 amino acids. Germline loops: CDR1 MGHDK, CDR2 SYGVNS. CDR3 DNA sequence: TGTGCCAGCAGTGAATACAACAGAAACAATGAGCAGTTCTTC. Residues: CASSEYNRNNEQFF.

Only a few counts were recorded for this clonotype. The chain employs TRBV24-1 and TRBJ1-5; D is perhaps TRBD1 (5 bases). CDR3 length: 17 residues. Trimming pared 3 bases from V and 6 bases from J, leaving 20 bases between. In germline, CDR1 is KGHDR, CDR2 SFDVKD. The DNA of the CDR3 is TGTGCCACCAGTGATCGGAGGGGAGACACGGCCGGTCAGCCCCAGCATTTT. Amino acids: CATSDRRGDTAGQPQHF.

This chain joins TRBV10-3 and TRBJ2-1; D is perhaps TRBD2 (5 bases). CDR3 length: 13 amino acids. With 7 bases removed from V and 4 bases from J, the gap between germline ends came to 11 bases. Germline CDR1 is ENHRY and CDR2 is SYGVKD. This CDR3 reads CAITKGEYNEQFF. The CDR3 bases are TGTGCCATCACCAAGGGAGAATACAATGAGCAGTTCTTC.

This clonotype was detected many times. V is TRBV7-8 and J is TRBJ1-2; the D is unclear. In germline, CDR1 is SGHVS, CDR2 FQNEAQ. CDR3 length: 13 residues. The germline V and J ends were trimmed by 3 bases and 7 bases, with 12 bases remaining between them. The CDR3 sequence is CASSLGLARGYTF. The CDR3 DNA is TGTGCCAGCAGCTTGGGTTTGGCTCGTGGCTACACCTTC.

This clonotype was seen at least ten times. The chain joins TRBV5-5 to TRBJ1-6; D gene ambiguous. Germline values: CDR1 SGHKS, CDR2 YYEKEE (reference sequence). The length of the CDR3 is 14 residues. V lost 2 bases, J lost 5 bases, and 8 bases lay in between. The CDR3 nucleotides are TGTGCCAGCAGCTTAGGACGGCATAATTCACCCCTCCACTTT. This gives the protein CASSLGRHNSPLHF.

Many counts were recorded for this clonotype. The chain employs TRBV19 and TRBJ2-5; 13 positions agree with TRBD2. From germline, CDR1 is LNHDA and CDR2 SQIVND (reference sequence). Trimming at V came to 4 bases and at J to 1 base, leaving 9 bases not matched to a gene. The CDR3 has 18 residues. The CDR3 loop is CASSKYPGTSGIQETQYF. CDR3 nucleotides: TGTGCCAGTAGTAAATATCCCGGGACTAGCGGGATCCAAGAGACCCAGTACTTC.

This clonotype was picked up many times. V gene TRBV2 combines with J gene TRBJ2-7, with 7 bases that match TRBD1. Trimming cost V 8 bases and J 9 bases; bases outside gene matches: 7. Germline V gene sequence: CDR1 SNHLY, CDR2 FYNNEI. The CDR3 sequence is 11 residues long. The CDR3 loop is CASGSRQGQYF. The CDR3, as DNA: TGTGCCAGCGGCTCCAGACAGGGGCAGTACTTC.

This sequence joins TRBV24-1 and TRBJ1-5, with 7 bases matching TRBD1. The trim removed 7 bases at V and 7 bases at J, leaving 6 bases unmatched. The CDR3 is 13 residues long. In germline, CDR1 is KGHDR, CDR2 SFDVKD. In DNA, the CDR3 is TGTGCCACCAGCGGGACAGCTGGGCAGCCCCAGCATTTT. It codes for CATSGTAGQPQHF.

This clonotype was picked up many times. The chain carries TRBV5-8 and TRBJ1-2; D unclear. The CDR3 runs to 13 residues. V lost 10 bases and J lost 1, with 14 bases in between. The germline CDR1 and CDR2 sequences are SGHTS and YDEGEE. The DNA of the CDR3 is TGTGCCTCCGCGACAAAAAATAACTATGGCTACACCTTC. This codes for CASATKNNYGYTF.

Concerning this clonotype itself: A much larger clone is a single base away; this may be a read error. The CDR3 ends on some other residue instead of the conserved phenylalanine or tryptophan, so this is likely a read error. This sequence joins TRBV19 and TRBJ2-1; D is possibly TRBD2 (5 bases). Germline V CDR1 and CDR2: LNHDA, SQIVND (reference sequence). The CDR3 contains 18 residues. V was pared by 4 bases and J by 0 bases, with 19 bases between. The DNA of the CDR3 is TGTGCCAGTAGTAGCCCCTTCGAGCGGAGGAGCTCCTACAATGAGCAGTTCCTC. Protein product: CASSSPFERRSSYNEQFL.

This clonotype was detected ten times or more. V and J are TRBV7-9 and TRBJ1-1; weak D call: TRBD1 (5 bases). The V gene lost 1 base and the J gene lost 5 bases, with 17 bases spanning the gap. Per the germline V gene, CDR1 is SEHNR and CDR2 is FQNEAQ (reference sequence). This CDR3 has 16 residues. CDR3 sequence: CASSLEGRLGSTEAFF. CDR3 DNA: TGTGCCAGCAGCTTAGAGGGACGCCTAGGGTCAACTGAAGCTTTCTTT.

A remark on this clonotype: A much larger clone lies one base from this, so it may be a read error. The CDR3 does not close with the conserved phenylalanine or tryptophan, likely indicating a read error. The chain has TRBV20-1 and TRBJ2-2; possible D gene TRBD2, 6 bases. V was shortened by 6 bases and J by 4 bases, with 15 bases between the two germline ends. CDR3 length: 14 amino acids. The germline gives CDR1 DFQATT, CDR2 SNEGSKA (reference sequence). This chain's CDR3 is CSAPGRDRTGELFL. As DNA, the CDR3 is TGCAGTGCCCCGGGGCGGGATCGCACCGGGGAGCTGTTTCTT.

This clonotype was observed a handful of times. The rearrangement links TRBV30 to TRBJ2-5; TRBD2 might be the D (7 bases). This CDR3 contains 16 residues. Germline loops: CDR1 GTSNPN, CDR2 SVGIG (reference sequence). The V end lost 4 bases, the J end lost 4 bases, and 22 bases lay between the germline ends. The CDR3 nucleotides are TGTGCCTGGAATAGACCTAAAGCGGGACAAGGAGAGACCCAGTACTTC. It specifies CAWNRPKAGQGETQYF.

This clonotype has a handful of counts. The chain combines TRBV19 with TRBJ2-3, with D perhaps being TRBD1 or TRBD2 (5 bases each). Trimming removed 1 base from V and 2 bases from J, with 10 bases in between. This CDR3 region has 15 residues. Germline V lookup: CDR1 LNHDA, CDR2 SQIVND (reference sequence). CDR3 amino acids: CASSIGGFDTDTQYF. The CDR3 DNA is TGTGCCAGTAGTATAGGGGGGTTTGACACAGATACGCAGTATTTT.

This clonotype was picked up one time. V and J are TRBV15 and TRBJ1-4; D call uncertain. V shed 2 bases and J shed 2 bases, with 0 bases lying between them. Germline CDR1 is LNHNV and CDR2 is YYDKDF (reference sequence). The CDR3 totals 12 residues. The DNA for the CDR3 is TGTGCCACCAGCAGAACTAATGAAAAACTGTTTTTT. Amino acids: CATSRTNEKLFF. Full variable domain (missing parts from reference TRBV15 and TRBJ1-4): DAMVIQNPRYQVTQFGKPVTLSCSQTLNHNVMYWYQQKSSQAPKLLFHYYDKDFNNEADTPDNFQSRRPNTSFCFLDIRSPGLGDTAMYLCATSRTNEKLFFGSGTQLSVL.

This chain joins TRBV19 and TRBJ2-3; maybe TRBD2 (5 bases). Germline V lookup: CDR1 LNHDA, CDR2 SQIVND (reference sequence). Trimming removed 4 bases at V and 2 bases at J, with 7 bases between. The CDR3 spans 13 residues. Here the CDR3 reads CASSKGDTDTQYF. CDR3 nucleotides: TGTGCCAGTAGTAAGGGAGACACAGATACGCAGTATTTT.

Worth noting for this clonotype: A read error may produce the germline difference seen at one junction end. The chain combines TRBV10-3 with TRBJ1-3, with D uncertain. Germline CDR1 and CDR2: ENHRY and SYGVKD. The CDR3 sequence is 15 residues long. Here the CDR3 reads CAISERPYSGSTIYF. The CDR3, as DNA: TGTGCCATCAGTGAAAGGCCTTACTCTGGAAGCACCATATATTTT.

This clonotype was counted ten times or more. The chain employs TRBV6-1 and TRBJ2-1; weak D call: TRBD2 (6 bases). V lost 6 bases, J lost 10 bases, and 16 bases lay in between. Germline lookup yields CDR1 MNHNS and CDR2 SASEGT. This CDR3 contains 13 residues. In DNA, the CDR3 is TGTGCCAGCAGCCCAGGGACTCGAAGGGAGCAGTTCTTC. Encoded protein: CASSPGTRREQFF.

This clonotype showed up many times. The V call is TRBV11-3, the J call TRBJ2-3; no clear D gene. Germline-derived CDR1 and CDR2 are SGHNT and YENEEA. V lost 5 bases to trimming and J lost 7 bases, with 13 bases between them. This CDR3 comprises 13 residues. CDR3 sequence: CASSPLPYHTQYF. The CDR3 coding sequence is TGTGCCAGCAGCCCGCTCCCCTACCATACGCAGTATTTT.

This clonotype was observed many times. CDR3 residues: CASSEDRPNTEAFF. The DNA for the CDR3 is TGCGCCAGCAGCGAGGACAGACCGAACACTGAAGCTTTCTTT. This chain connects TRBV5-1 to TRBJ1-1, with a possible D match to TRBD1 (6 bases). Trimming took off 4 bases at V and 1 base at J, with 11 bases between the two ends. This CDR3 contains 14 residues. Looked up from germline, CDR1 is SGHRS and CDR2 is YFSETQ.

This rearrangement joins TRBV10-2 to TRBJ2-5, with 8 bases fitting TRBD2. Germline lookup yields CDR1 WSHSY and CDR2 SAAADI. The CDR3 is 16 residues long. Trimming cost V 10 bases and J 2 bases; bases outside gene matches: 15. The CDR3 here is CAILLRLAGSQETQYF. In DNA, the CDR3 is TGCGCCATCCTTCTTAGGTTAGCGGGGTCACAAGAGACCCAGTACTTC.

Concerning this clonotype itself: This may be a read error: a much more frequent sequence differs by one nucleotide. This chain joins TRBV14 and TRBJ2-3, with TRBD1 as a possible D gene (6 bases). The length of the CDR3 is 16 residues. The germline V gene has CDR1 SGHDN and CDR2 FVKESK. In nucleotides, the CDR3 is TGTGCCAACAGCCAAGCCCCAACAGGGCATAGAGATACGCAGTATTTT. The encoded protein is CANSQAPTGHRDTQYF.

The rearrangement links TRBV10-1 to TRBJ1-6; weak D call: TRBD1 (5 bases). The CDR3 loop spans 13 amino acids. Per the germline V gene, CDR1 is WNHNN and CDR2 is SYGVQD (reference sequence). Deletions cut 4 bases from V and 10 bases from J, with 11 bases between. The CDR3 bases are TGCGCCAGCAGTGGTCAGAGGGACTCACCCCTCCACTTT. It codes for CASSGQRDSPLHF.